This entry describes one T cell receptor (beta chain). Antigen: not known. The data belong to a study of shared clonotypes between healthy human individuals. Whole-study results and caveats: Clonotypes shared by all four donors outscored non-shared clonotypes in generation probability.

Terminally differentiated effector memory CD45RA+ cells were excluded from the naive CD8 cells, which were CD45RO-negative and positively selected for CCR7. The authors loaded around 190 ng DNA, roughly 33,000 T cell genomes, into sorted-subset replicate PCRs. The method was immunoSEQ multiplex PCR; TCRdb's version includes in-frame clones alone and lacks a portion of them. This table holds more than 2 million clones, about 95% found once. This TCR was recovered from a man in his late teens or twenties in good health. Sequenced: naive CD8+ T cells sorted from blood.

The CDR3 region has the DNA TGTGCCAGCAGTGAAAGTGGGCTAGCGGAGACCCAGTACTTC. Translating gives CASSESGLAETQYF. The rearrangement joins TRBV2 to TRBJ2-5, with a possible D match to TRBD2 (6 bases). This CDR3 has 14 amino acids. Germline V CDR1 and CDR2: SNHLY, FYNNEI. V was cut by 2 bases and J by 5 bases, with 12 bases left in between.